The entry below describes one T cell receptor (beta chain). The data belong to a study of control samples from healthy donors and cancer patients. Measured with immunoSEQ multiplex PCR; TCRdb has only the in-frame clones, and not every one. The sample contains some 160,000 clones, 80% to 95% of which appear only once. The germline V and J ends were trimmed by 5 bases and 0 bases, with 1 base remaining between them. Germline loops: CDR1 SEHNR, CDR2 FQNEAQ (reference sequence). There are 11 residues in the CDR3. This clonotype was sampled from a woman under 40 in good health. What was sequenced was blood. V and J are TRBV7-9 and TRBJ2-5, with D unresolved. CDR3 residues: CASSDQETQYF. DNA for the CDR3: TGTGCCAGCAGCGACCAAGAGACCCAGTACTTC.